This T cell receptor (beta chain) was obtained from a study of blood T cell repertoires in COVID-19. About the research overall: PBMCs, B-cell-depleted T cells, or T cells provided the cDNA or gDNA that made up the material.

Individuals drawn from 24 US areas were about 18 to 90 years old. Assignments of participants to cohorts depended upon their own reported clinical history. Original methodology: Amplified reference gene primers provided the basis for estimating nucleated cell counts. Some clones are missing from TCRdb's copy, which holds only in-frame ones; the method was immunoSEQ multiplex PCR. The D gene and trimming were derived from the DNA, and the V and J assignments and clone size from that table. In the table there are about 500,000 clones, 75% to 90% of which are singletons. A few counts support this clone. The V gene lost 6 bases and the J gene lost 2 bases, with 13 bases spanning the gap. The CDR3 runs to 15 residues. CDR1 is SGHAT and CDR2 is FQNNGV in the germline V gene.

The source of this sequence is a woman aged 18-29 years who had recovered from COVID-19. The chain recombines TRBV11-2 with TRBJ2-2; D may be TRBD1 (6 bases). Sequencing was done on a sample of PBMCs or T cells enriched from blood (not recorded which). The chain's CDR3 is CASSLRGGNTGELFF. The CDR3 nucleotides are TGTGCCAGCAGTTTGCGAGGGGGAAACACCGGGGAGCTGTTTTTT.